This T cell receptor beta chain was observed in a study of blood T cell repertoires in COVID-19 (dated by TCRdb to the early 2020s). Study-wide context: Collaborator samples came from the United States, Italy and Spain and covered acute and convalescent phases of COVID-19. Nearly every sample came with metadata listing a de-identified subject ID, COVID-19 status, age in years and sex. The samples were drawn from the first 160 participants of the ongoing ImmuneRACE study and from 1,254 subjects provided by 6 global collaborators. The repertoires were released in a freely available public database intended as a resource for research on the immune response to SARS-CoV-2. HLA class I and class II types, where available, came from metadata supplied by the sample provider rather than from assay-based typing. The dataset comprised deeply sampled blood TCRbeta repertoires from subjects exposed to, actively infected with, or recovered from COVID-19. The material from the prospective study consisted of cDNA or gDNA derived from T cells, B-cell-depleted T cells, or PBMCs. Beyond this particular receptor, the publication reports: How much clinical and demographic metadata was included differed by source and by participant, and the metadata was provided uncurated.

The junction carries 15 bases between V and J, which are trimmed by 2 bases and 7 bases respectively. CDR1 and CDR2, per the germline V gene (reference sequence), are SEHNR and FQNEAQ. From the cysteine up to the phenylalanine, the CDR3 has a length of 14 residues. Here the CDR3 DNA is all that survives: 42 bases in frame from base 1. TCRbeta CDR3 regions were amplified from genomic DNA by means of the immunoSEQ Assay, a bias-controlled multiplex PCR. As for how the authors treated the data: Within the assay, amplification of reference gene primers was used to estimate how many nucleated cells each sample contained. To quantify the absolute abundance of each unique TCRbeta CDR3 rearrangement, sequence reads were collapsed and filtered. For each sample, productive Simpson clonality was calculated as the square root of Simpson's diversity index across productive rearrangements. The clones in this table, taken by TCRdb from immuneACCESS, are in-frame only. Not every clone is retained; where verified, under half of the shortfall comes from an unresolved V gene, and the cause of the rest is unknown. The V and J calls and clone size are taken from that table; D and trimming were inferred from the DNA. In this sample the table shows around 500,000 clones, roughly 90% of which occur a single time. About 2% of the sample is held by the ten biggest clonotypes.

Note on this clone: Its cognate antigen has yet to be identified. Base qualities are not provided; no much larger clone lies one nucleotide away.

In the prospective study, participants were 18 to 89 years old, resided in about two dozen geographic areas of the United States, and were enrolled through a virtual design. To assign participants to cohorts, the prospective study relied on clinical history that participants themselves reported in a screening survey and a study questionnaire. Recovered participants in ImmuneRACE Cohort 3 were defined by two consecutive negative NP/OP PCR tests, clearance by a healthcare professional, or resolution of symptoms. In the prospective study, whole blood, serum and a nasopharyngeal or oropharyngeal swab were collected from each participant by mobile phlebotomists. Over a 2-month period, participants in the prospective study had the option of providing additional blood draws and questionnaires. Prospective study blood samples were shipped either frozen or at room temperature before DNA extraction.

The chain links TRBV7-9 with TRBJ2-7; a weak D assignment points to TRBD2 (5 bases agree). Sequencing was performed on PBMCs or T cells enriched from blood (not recorded which). The TCR comes from a woman aged 40-49 years who had recovered from COVID-19. CDR3 reads: CASSLTFVDSEQYF. The DNA sequence follows: TGTGCCAGCAGCTTAACATTCGTGGACTCTGAGCAGTACTTC.